Listed below are T cell receptor beta chains from one sample, sequenced in a study of graft-versus-host responses after intestinal transplantation. Clones were sequenced by immunoSEQ multiplex PCR, and TCRdb holds only the in-frame ones, with some missing. The sample has 90,000 to 100,000 clones; 90% to 95% are singletons. Antigens for these TCRs are unknown. This specimen was unstimulated CD8+ T cells sorted from spleen or lymph node cells, taken before intestinal transplant. Receptor source: a human donor who received an intestinal transplant. Both conserved end residues are part of each CDR3. A D gene is named only where the DNA matches it firmly. Expanded clones get a size class; other rows say once, few or many, or leave the size out.

d_gene | j_gene | v_gene | abundance | CDR3nt | CDR3aa
TRBD1 | TRBJ1-6 | TRBV27 | NA | TGTGCCAGCAGTTTGACAGGGGAATTTCATTCACCCCTCCACTTT | CASSLTGEFHSPLHF
NA | TRBJ2-3 | TRBV5-6 | few | TGTGCCAGCAGCTTGGCCGCGGCGAGATACACAGATACGCAGTATTTT | CASSLAAARYTDTQYF
TRBD1 | TRBJ1-2 | TRBV9 | NA | TGTGCCAGCAGCGTAGATTCCGAGACAGGGCCCTATGGCTACACCTTC | CASSVDSETGPYGYTF
NA | TRBJ2-5 | TRBV7-8 | NA | TGTGCCAGCATCGGACACGAAGAGACCCAGTACTTC | CASIGHEETQYF
NA | TRBJ1-2 | TRBV5-4 | NA | TGTGCCAGCAGCTTTTTCATAGGCGGCTATGGCTACACCTTC | CASSFFIGGYGYTF
NA | TRBJ2-5 | TRBV7-9 | once | TGTGCCAGCAGCCACGAGGGGGGGGAAGAGACCCAGTACTTC | CASSHEGGEETQYF
NA | TRBJ2-7 | TRBV30 | NA | TGTGCCTGGAGTGTACAAGGGACAATTGAAGAGCAGTACTTC | CAWSVQGTIEEQYF
NA | TRBJ1-2 | TRBV10-3 | NA | TGTGCCATCAGTGAGTCGTTCTCTCAGGGGACCAACTATGGCTACACCTTC | CAISESFSQGTNYGYTF
TRBD1 | TRBJ1-2 | TRBV27 | NA | TGTGCCAGCAGTTCCTGGACAGGGTACGACTACACCTTC | CASSSWTGYDYTF
TRBD1 | TRBJ1-1 | TRBV19 | NA | TGTGCCAGTAGTCCGGGACAGGGGGCCTTTGAAGCTTTCTTT | CASSPGQGAFEAFF
TRBD2 | TRBJ2-1 | TRBV9 | NA | TGTGCCAGCAGCGTAGATGGGACTAGCTACAATGAGCAGTTCTTC | CASSVDGTSYNEQFF
NA | TRBJ2-7 | TRBV5-1 | NA | TGCGCCAGCAGCTACGGACAGATCTACGAGCAGTACTTC | CASSYGQIYEQYF
NA | TRBJ2-1 | TRBV6-1 | NA | TGTGCCAGCAGTGAGGGCCAGGCCGCCTACAATGAGCAGTTCTTC | CASSEGQAAYNEQFF
TRBD2 | TRBJ2-7 | TRBV14 | NA | TGTGCCAGCAGCCAAGATAGGGGACTACGGTACGAGCAGTACTTC | CASSQDRGLRYEQYF
NA | TRBJ2-6 | TRBV27 | NA | TGTGCCAGCACATTCTTGGGGCAGCTCTCTGGGGCCAACGTCCTGACTTTC | CASTFLGQLSGANVLTF
NA | TRBJ1-3 | TRBV28 | NA | TGTGCCAGTCACCCTCTTGACTGGTCTGGAAACACCATATATTTT | CASHPLDWSGNTIYF
NA | TRBJ1-2 | TRBV5-1 | NA | TGCGCCAGCAGCTTGGGGCGAGGCGTCTATGGCTACACCTTC | CASSLGRGVYGYTF
NA | TRBJ1-2 | TRBV4-1 | NA | TGCGCCAGCAGCCGAAAAAAGGGGGATGGCTACACCTTC | CASSRKKGDGYTF
TRBD2 | TRBJ2-1 | TRBV19 | NA | TGTGCCAGCGAAGGCCGGGACTATAACAATGAGCAGTTCTTC | CASEGRDYNNEQFF
NA | TRBJ2-7 | TRBV2 | NA | TGTGCCAGCACCGAGATGGGGGACTCCTCCTACGAGCAGTACTTC | CASTEMGDSSYEQYF
NA | TRBJ1-2 | TRBV4-1 | NA | TGCGCCAGCAGCCAAGATCGTCCTTACGGGTACTATGGCTACACCTTC | CASSQDRPYGYYGYTF
NA | TRBJ2-7 | TRBV7-9 | NA | TGTGCCAGCAGCCACCCCTTGGACAGCTACGAGCAGTACTTC | CASSHPLDSYEQYF
NA | TRBJ2-2 | TRBV30 | once | TGTGCCTGGAGTGTAAACACGAACACCGGGGAGCTGTTTTTT | CAWSVNTNTGELFF
TRBD2 | TRBJ2-2 | TRBV4-3 | once | TGCGCCAGCAGCGATTTCGGGGGGTCGAACGGGGAGCTGTTTTTT | CASSDFGGSNGELFF
NA | TRBJ2-6 | TRBV2 | NA | TGTGCCAGCAGGAAACAGGGCTCCGGGGCCAACGTCCTGACTTTC | CASRKQGSGANVLTF
NA | TRBJ1-1 | TRBV7-9 | NA | TGTGCCAGCAGCTTGCCCCTCCGCGACTCTGAAGCTTTCTTT | CASSLPLRDSEAFF
NA | TRBJ1-4 | TRBV6-1 | once | TGTGCCAGCAGGGGGGCGGGCGCGGAAAAACTGTTTTTT | CASRGAGAEKLFF
NA | TRBJ2-7 | TRBV28 | NA | TGTGCCAGCAGTTTGAATCGGGGCGGGAACGAGCAGTACTTC | CASSLNRGGNEQYF
NA | TRBJ2-7 | TRBV27 | NA | TGTGCCAGCAGTTCAGGCTACGAGCAGTACTTC | CASSSGYEQYF
NA | TRBJ2-1 | TRBV19 | NA | TGTGCCAGTAGTATAGCCGGGGGTGATAATGAGCAGTTCTTC | CASSIAGGDNEQFF
NA | TRBJ2-3 | TRBV5-4 | NA | TGTGCCAGCAGCTTGAAAACGGGGGGCCCAGATACGCAGTATTTT | CASSLKTGGPDTQYF
NA | TRBJ1-1 | TRBV7-9 | NA | TGTGCCAGCAGCCCGGACACCAACACTGAAGCTTTCTTT | CASSPDTNTEAFF
NA | TRBJ2-2 | TRBV9 | NA | TGTGCCAGCAGCGTAGGCCTACCAAACACCGGGGAGCTGTTTTTT | CASSVGLPNTGELFF
TRBD1 | TRBJ2-7 | TRBV28 | NA | TGTGCCAGCAGTAAAGTACAGGGGGCGCGGGACGAGCAGTACTTC | CASSKVQGARDEQYF
NA | TRBJ2-7 | TRBV7-9 | NA | TGTGCCAGCAGGGGTGCAGGGGTGTCCTACGAGCAGTACTTC | CASRGAGVSYEQYF
TRBD2 | TRBJ2-5 | TRBV5-1 | NA | TGCGCCAGCAGCTTGTTGCGGGAGGGAGTGGAGACCCAGTACTTC | CASSLLREGVETQYF
TRBD1 | TRBJ1-5 | TRBV6-5 | NA | TGTGCCAGCAGCCCGGGACAGTATAGCAATCAGCCCCAGCATTTT | CASSPGQYSNQPQHF
NA | TRBJ2-2 | TRBV5-1 | NA | TGCGCCAGCAGCTTTGGACTAACCGGGGAGCTGTTTTTT | CASSFGLTGELFF
NA | TRBJ2-7 | TRBV21-1 | NA | TGTGCCAGCAGCAAAGAGGATGGGAGGGTCTACGAGCAGTACTTC | CASSKEDGRVYEQYF
TRBD2 | TRBJ2-6 | TRBV7-6 | NA | TGTGCCAGCAGCCGCACTAGCGGGAGTTCTGGGGCCAACGTCCTGACTTTC | CASSRTSGSSGANVLTF
NA | TRBJ1-5 | TRBV6-5 | NA | TGTGCCAGCAGTCCTACAGGAGAAGATCAGCCCCAGCATTTT | CASSPTGEDQPQHF
TRBD1 | TRBJ1-1 | TRBV7-9 | NA | TGTGCCAGCAGCTTAGGTTGGGACAGGGCGTCTCAAGCTTTCTTT | CASSLGWDRASQAFF
NA | TRBJ1-1 | TRBV4-1 | few | TGCGCCAGCAGCCAACAAGGGGTGAACACTGAAGCTTTCTTT | CASSQQGVNTEAFF
TRBD1 | TRBJ2-2 | TRBV7-6 | NA | TGTGCCAGCAGTTACGGACAGGGACGGACCGGGGAGCTGTTTTTT | CASSYGQGRTGELFF
NA | TRBJ1-1 | TRBV7-9 | NA | TGTGCCAAAGACCAACAGCCGAACACTGAAGCTTTCTTT | CAKDQQPNTEAFF
NA | TRBJ1-4 | TRBV7-9 | NA | TGTGCCAGCAGCCCATCTAGGGGAACTAATGAAAAACTGTTTTTT | CASSPSRGTNEKLFF
TRBD1 | TRBJ2-7 | TRBV4-1 | NA | TGCGCCAGCAGCCAAGAAGGTGGACAGGGCTACGAGCAGTACTTC | CASSQEGGQGYEQYF
TRBD1 | TRBJ2-1 | TRBV4-1 | once | TGCGCCAGCAGCCCACTCGGACAGGAAAGCTACAATGAGCAGTTCTTC | CASSPLGQESYNEQFF
TRBD2 | TRBJ2-7 | TRBV28 | NA | TGTGCCAGCAGCCGGACTAGCGGGAGTAAAGAGCAGTACTTC | CASSRTSGSKEQYF
TRBD1 | TRBJ1-1 | TRBV29-1 | NA | TGCAGCGCCGAGACAGGGGTAAACACTGAAGCTTTCTTT | CSAETGVNTEAFF
TRBD2 | TRBJ2-7 | TRBV28 | NA | TGTGCCAGCAGTTTTGAGCGGGAGAAAGACTACGAGCAGTACTTC | CASSFEREKDYEQYF
TRBD2 | TRBJ2-7 | TRBV5-5 | NA | TGTGCCAGCAGCTTGGCAAATAGGCTAGCGGGGTCCTACGAGCAGTACTTC | CASSLANRLAGSYEQYF
TRBD1 | TRBJ2-7 | TRBV6-5 | NA | TGTGCCAGCAGTTACAAGGGACAGGGGGTAGAGCAGTACTTC | CASSYKGQGVEQYF
NA | TRBJ2-2 | TRBV19 | NA | TGTGCCAGTAGTACCGCCGGCGGGGAGCTGTTTTTT | CASSTAGGELFF
NA | TRBJ2-7 | TRBV9 | NA | TGTGCCAGCAGCCTTGGTTCGCACTCGAGCTCCTACGAGCAGTACTTC | CASSLGSHSSSYEQYF